This T cell receptor (beta chain) was observed in a study of OX40 agonist ivuxolimab in advanced cancers. Clones were read by immunoSEQ multiplex PCR, and TCRdb kept only the in-frame ones, dropping some. Found here are 68,000 or so clones, 86% of them singletons; the top ten hold approximately 8%. The CDR3 runs 13 residues. The J segment lost 7 bases and the V segment lost 6 bases, leaving 7 bases of the junction unmatched. The V gene's germline CDR1 is MNHNY and CDR2 SVGAGI (reference sequence). The TCR was taken from an adult with an advanced solid tumor such as melanoma, head and neck, liver or kidney cancer. This sample comprised CD4+ or CD8+ T cells sorted from blood, obtained in a trial of the OX40 agonist ivuxolimab. The V and J genes are TRBV6-6 and TRBJ1-2, with TRBD1 matching over 8 bases. The DNA for the CDR3 is TGTGCCAGCAGCCTCGGGACAGGAGGTGGCTACACCTTC. Its translation: CASSLGTGGGYTF.